The source of this TCR beta chain is a study of blood T cell repertoires in COVID-19. The table came from immunoSEQ multiplex PCR; TCRdb's copy has only in-frame clones and leaves some out. Of a few hundred thousand clones listed, around nine tenths are singletons. Adults between about 18 and 95 years of age took part from 24 US areas. Clinical histories supplied by participants themselves formed the basis of cohort assignment. The clonotype comes from a woman between 45 and 65 years old who had been exposed to COVID-19. Material for sequencing was PBMCs or T cells enriched from blood (not recorded which).

The CDR3 protein is CASEPAVGGPGETQYF. CDR3 nucleotide sequence: TGTGCCTCGGAACCTGCGGTCGGGGGGCCAGGGGAGACCCAGTACTTC. The V and J genes are TRBV19 and TRBJ2-5, with a possible D match to TRBD2 (7 bases). The CDR3 contains 16 residues. Between the trimmed V and J ends, which lost 11 bases and 5 bases, there was a span of 27 bases. Looked up from germline, CDR1 is LNHDA and CDR2 is SQIVND (reference sequence). The entire variable domain, with the rest obtained from reference TRBV19 and TRBJ2-5, is as follows: DGGITQSPKYLFRKEGQNVTLSCEQNLNHDAMYWYRQDPGQGLRLIYYSQIVNDFQKGDIAEGYSVSREKKESFPLTVTSAQKNPTAFYLCASEPAVGGPGETQYFGPGTRLLVL.